This T cell receptor beta chain originates from a study of T cell responses to AZD1222 COVID-19 vaccine. Assay: immunoSEQ multiplex PCR; the TCRdb copy retains only in-frame clones and omits some. Among about 76,000 clones listed, roughly 80% were seen once. Whole-study results and caveats: Sampled repertoires all dated from after the peak T cell response. Only a handful of AZD1222 recipients, several in all, had baseline seropositivity.

The CDR3 runs 14 residues. Remarks on this clone: Its antigen is not identified.

Specimen: peripheral blood, collected 28 days after the second dose of the MenACWY control vaccine. This chain connects TRBV12-1 to TRBJ2-1; no check of the table's D call, TRBD1, against the DNA was made. TRBV12-1 is a pseudogene segment. The TCR comes from an adult who received the MenACWY meningococcal vaccine as a control. CDR3 sequence reads: CASSPSQDYNEQFF. CDR3 coding DNA: TGTGCCAGCAGCCCCTCGCAGGATTACAATGAGCAGTTCTTC.